Detailed here is one T cell receptor beta chain. Its antigen is unknown. The data stem from a study of cytomegalovirus exposure and HLA in healthy donors. The PCR had 60 Vbeta and 13 Jbeta primers. Generated by immunoSEQ multiplex PCR, the TCRdb table keeps only in-frame clones and is missing some. The sample holds 150,000 to 200,000 clones; 75% to 90% are singletons and the top ten take 5.5% to 7.5%. At collection, donors were nominally healthy, but unrecorded immune exposures were probable. Study observations and caveats: According to the study, roughly 160 TCR beta chains were cytomegalovirus-associated. A prior analysis recorded that most TCR beta V segments were productive about 87% or about 30% of the time.

The germline V and J ends were trimmed by 1 base and 12 bases, with 13 bases remaining between them. The CDR3 is 13 residues long. Germline V lookup: CDR1 SGHDN, CDR2 FVKESK. The material sequenced was PBMCs. This chain links TRBV14 with TRBJ2-1; D is ambiguous. The clonotype comes from a man younger than 40 in good health and CMV-seropositive. CDR3 DNA sequence: TGTGCCAGCAGCCAAGTCCCTGCCCACTGGCAGTTCTTC. Amino acids: CASSQVPAHWQFF.